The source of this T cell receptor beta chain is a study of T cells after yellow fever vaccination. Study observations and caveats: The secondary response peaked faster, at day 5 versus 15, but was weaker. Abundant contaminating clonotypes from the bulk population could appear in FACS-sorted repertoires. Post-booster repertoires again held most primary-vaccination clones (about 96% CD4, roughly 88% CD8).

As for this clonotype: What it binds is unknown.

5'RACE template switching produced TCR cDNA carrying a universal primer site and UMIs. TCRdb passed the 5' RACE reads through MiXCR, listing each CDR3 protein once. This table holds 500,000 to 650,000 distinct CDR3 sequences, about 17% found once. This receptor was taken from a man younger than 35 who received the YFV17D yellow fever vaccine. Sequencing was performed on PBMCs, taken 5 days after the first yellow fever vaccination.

Written as DNA, the CDR3 is TGTGCCATCAGTACCAGGGGACTGAGCACAGATACGCAGTATTTT. This codes for CAISTRGLSTDTQYF. This sequence joins TRBV10-3 and TRBJ2-3, with D perhaps given as TRBD1 or TRBD2 (6 bases each). CDR3 length equals 15 residues. The germline gives CDR1 ENHRY, CDR2 SYGVKD. The V end lost 5 bases, the J end lost 0 bases, and 12 bases lay between the germline ends.